The text below deals with one TCR beta chain. Using immunoSEQ multiplex PCR, the repertoire was profiled, and TCRdb retains in-frame clones only, with some absent. The data show about 220,000 clones, around four fifths seen once. These data belong to a study of blood T cell repertoires in COVID-19. Study in general: Acute and convalescent COVID-19 specimens originated in the United States, Italy and Spain. Nucleic acid was either cDNA or gDNA, and it came from T cells, B-cell-depleted T cells, or PBMCs.

The source of this sequence is a woman in her 70s with COVID-19, enrolled during active disease. Source material: peripheral blood.

Here the CDR3 reads CASSLDGPGANVLTF. The CDR3 region has the DNA TGCGCCAGCAGCTTGGACGGTCCAGGGGCCAACGTCCTGACTTTC. This rearrangement joins TRBV5-1 to TRBJ2-6; D gene uncertain. The CDR3 is 15 amino acids. V lost 0 bases and J 4 bases, leaving 8 bases between the germline ends. The germline CDR1 and CDR2 sequences are SGHRS and YFSETQ.